The 30 T cell receptor beta chains below were found in one sample sequenced in a study of blood T cell repertoires in COVID-19. The method was immunoSEQ multiplex PCR; TCRdb's version includes in-frame clones alone and lacks a portion of them. Here the sample spans 150,000 to 200,000 clones, more than 75% being singletons. Source material: PBMCs or T cells enriched from blood (not recorded which). The receptors originated from a man between 60 and 70 years old who had been exposed to COVID-19.

The CDR3 here is CASGLVFGLGPFYNSPLHF. The CDR3 DNA reads as TGTGCTAGTGGTTTGGTCTTTGGCCTGGGCCCATTCTATAATTCACCCCTCCACTTT. The chain couples TRBV12-5 to TRBJ1-6; the D is unclear. Germline V gene sequence: CDR1 LGHNT, CDR2 FRNRAP. This CDR3 comprises 19 residues. Trimming took off 0 bases at V and 3 bases at J, with 18 bases between the two ends.

This clone was observed a few times. The CDR3 spells CASSLVAVQGHEKLFF. The CDR3 bases are TGTGCCAGCAGCTTAGTCGCAGTCCAGGGCCATGAAAAACTGTTTTTT. The chain uses TRBV7-9 and TRBJ1-4; possibly TRBD1 for D (5 bases). CDR3 length: 16 amino acids. Germline V gives CDR1 SEHNR, CDR2 FQNEAQ (reference sequence). Between the trimmed V and J ends, which lost 1 base and 6 bases, there was a span of 15 bases.

The V and J genes are TRBV23-1 and TRBJ2-1, with 10 bases lining up with TRBD2. TRBV23-1 is an ORF; its function is uncertain. The CDR3 runs 18 residues. Germline trimming cut 3 bases from V and 7 bases from J; bases unmatched to any gene: 15. The CDR3 sequence: CASSQSVPGLASSNEQFF. The CDR3, as DNA: TGCGCCAGCAGTCAGTCTGTCCCGGGACTAGCGAGCTCAAATGAGCAGTTCTTC.

This clone was detected once. Its ends do not fully match the called genes, so a read error is possible. The chain joins TRBV19 to TRBJ2-4; D call uncertain. Germline CDR1 is LNHDA and CDR2 is SQIVND (reference sequence). The CDR3 loop spans 12 amino acids. CDR3 sequence (DNA): TGTGCCAGTAGTTCCCCGGCCTACTACTTACACTTC. It translates to CASSSPAYYLHF.

The gene calls are TRBV6-4 and TRBJ2-7, with TRBD1 matching over 7 bases. Unmatched junction bases numbered 6, after V lost 10 bases and J lost 0 bases. The CDR3 totals 13 residues. Germline V gene sequence: CDR1 MRHNA, CDR2 SNTAGT. The CDR3 loop is CATPDRSSYEQYF. The CDR3 region has the DNA TGTGCCACCCCGGACAGGAGCTCCTACGAGCAGTACTTC.

Concerning this clone: A read error may account for a junction end that differs from germline. The CDR3 loop reads CASSLWRGRVVF. The CDR3 DNA follows: TGTGCCAGCAGTTTGTGGAGGGGCAGGGTAGTCTTC. The chain joins TRBV12-3 or TRBV12-4 to TRBJ2-1; D possibly corresponds to TRBD2 (6 bases). CDR3 length equals 12 residues.

The chain combines TRBV7-2 with TRBJ2-3; D is unclear. Looked up from germline, CDR1 is SGHTA and CDR2 is FQGNSA. Trimming shortened V by 1 base and J by 0 bases, and 14 bases separated the two germline ends. This CDR3 contains 17 residues. CDR3 protein: CASSLVGTPTSTDTQYF. The DNA of the CDR3 is TGTGCCAGCAGCTTAGTCGGTACTCCAACTAGCACAGATACGCAGTATTTT.

This chain links TRBV4-1 with TRBJ1-1; no clear D gene. V lost 2 bases to trimming and J lost 0 bases, with 19 bases between them. The CDR3 extends over 18 amino acids. CDR1 MGHRA and CDR2 YSYEKL come from the germline V gene. This CDR3 reads CASSQRRAVGLMNTEAFF. The CDR3 DNA reads as TGCGCCAGCAGCCAAAGGAGGGCAGTCGGCCTTATGAACACTGAAGCTTTCTTT.

The rearrangement joins TRBV19 to TRBJ1-2; a weak D match, TRBD1 (6 bases). Germline CDR1 is LNHDA and CDR2 is SQIVND (reference sequence). V shed 5 bases and J shed 3 bases, with 13 bases lying between them. The CDR3 totals 14 residues. The CDR3 DNA is TGTGCCAGTAGTGAACAGGGTAACCACTATGGCTACACCTTC. Protein product: CASSEQGNHYGYTF. Looking up the rest from reference TRBV19 and TRBJ1-2 gives the full variable domain: DGGITQSPKYLFRKEGQNVTLSCEQNLNHDAMYWYRQDPGQGLRLIYYSQIVNDFQKGDIAEGYSVSREKKESFPLTVTSAQKNPTAFYLCASSEQGNHYGYTFGSGTRLTVV.

In this sample, this clone turned up once. J is TRBJ2-5 and V is TRBV4-1; the match to TRBD1 covers 9 bases. Losses at the gene ends were 5 bases for V and 5 bases for J; bases not matched to a gene: 12. This CDR3 has 16 residues. Germline values: CDR1 MGHRA, CDR2 YSYEKL. The CDR3 loop is CASSAAGTGSKETQYF. CDR3 coding DNA: TGCGCCAGCAGCGCAGCCGGGACAGGGTCTAAGGAGACCCAGTACTTC.

V is TRBV7-2 and J is TRBJ1-5; a possible D gene is TRBD1 (6 bases). The CDR3 totals 15 residues. V was shortened by 0 bases and J by 1 base, with 7 bases between the two germline ends. CDR1 and CDR2 (germline): SGHTA, FQGNSA. The CDR3 loop reads CASSLARGSNQPQHF. CDR3 nucleotides: TGTGCCAGCAGCTTAGCAAGGGGGAGCAATCAGCCCCAGCATTTT.

This sequence joins TRBV2 and TRBJ1-1; 7 nucleotides agree with TRBD1. Germline V gives CDR1 SNHLY, CDR2 FYNNEI. CDR3 length: 17 amino acids. Losses at the gene ends were 2 bases for V and 3 bases for J; bases not matched to a gene: 12. CDR3 nucleotide sequence: TGTGCCAGCAGTGAACAGGGGGGATCTTCCTGGGACACTGAAGCTTTCTTT. This encodes CASSEQGGSSWDTEAFF.

The chain employs TRBV27 and TRBJ1-1, with TRBD1 as a possible D gene (6 bases). The CDR3 loop spans 14 amino acids. Germline lookup yields CDR1 MNHEY and CDR2 SMNVEV (reference sequence). V shed 7 bases and J shed 3 bases, with 15 bases lying between them. The CDR3 protein is CASMRGPMYTEAFF. The CDR3 DNA is TGTGCCAGCATGCGGGGGCCTATGTACACTGAAGCTTTCTTT.

This chain connects TRBV19 to TRBJ2-1, with 9 nucleotides matching TRBD1. V was pared by 4 bases and J by 4 bases, with 5 bases of the junction left unmatched. This CDR3 spans 15 amino acids. CDR1 and CDR2 from the germline V gene are LNHDA and SQIVND (reference sequence). The CDR3 reads CASSTPGQGYNEQFF. Here the CDR3 DNA reads TGTGCCAGTAGTACCCCGGGACAGGGATACAATGAGCAGTTCTTC.

V usage is TRBV7-9 and J usage is TRBJ2-5; D might be TRBD2 (6 bases). Germline-derived CDR1 and CDR2 are SEHNR and FQNEAQ (reference sequence). This CDR3 contains 12 residues. The V and J ends lost 0 bases and 9 bases respectively, with 8 bases between them. CDR3 nucleotides: TGTGCCAGCAGCTTAGCTCTAGCGTCCCAGTACTTC. Protein sequence: CASSLALASQYF.

This clone was seen only a few times. The rearrangement links TRBV4-2 to TRBJ2-7, with TRBD2 as a possible D gene (6 bases). The CDR3 sequence is 17 residues long. Between the trimmed V and J ends, which lost 4 bases and 0 bases, there was a span of 19 bases. Germline-derived CDR1 and CDR2 are LGHNA and YNFKEQ. CDR3 in amino acids: CASSPSSPLATSYEQYF. The CDR3 DNA reads as TGTGCCAGCAGCCCGAGCTCCCCGCTAGCGACCTCCTACGAGCAGTACTTC.

This clone has a single count. The V gene is TRBV30, the J gene TRBJ2-7; D remains unclear. V dropped 2 bases and J dropped 3 bases, with 8 bases sitting between them. CDR1 and CDR2 (germline): GTSNPN, SVGIG (reference sequence). CDR3 size: 12 residues. The CDR3 sequence: CAWSTADYEQYF. The CDR3 DNA reads TGTGCCTGGAGTACTGCGGACTACGAGCAGTACTTC.

The gene calls are TRBV5-1 and TRBJ1-1, with D maybe TRBD1 (5 bases). Germline CDR1 reads SGHRS; CDR2 reads YFSETQ. Trimming removed 3 bases at V and 5 bases at J, with 14 bases between. CDR3 length: 14 amino acids. The CDR3 sequence: CASSYGLRGTEAFF. The CDR3 bases are TGCGCCAGCAGCTACGGCCTGCGGGGGACTGAAGCTTTCTTT. Complete variable domain (other parts from reference TRBV5-1 and TRBJ1-1): KAGVTQTPRYLIKTRGQQVTLSCSPISGHRSVSWYQQTPGQGLQFLFEYFSETQRNKGNFPGRFSGRQFSNSRSEMNVSTLELGDSALYLCASSYGLRGTEAFFGQGTRLTVV.

This chain uses TRBV28 with TRBJ1-6; perhaps TRBD1 as D (6 bases). Germline V gene lookup returns CDR1 MDHEN and CDR2 SYDVKM. This CDR3 is built from 13 residues. V was pared by 11 bases and J by 5 bases, with 13 bases between. The CDR3 DNA reads as TGTGCCCTCCAGGACAGCAATAATTCACCCCTCCACTTT. Protein: CALQDSNNSPLHF.

The CDR3 nucleotides are TGTGCCAGCAGTTCGACAGGGACCATTAGCAATCAGCCCCAGCATTTT. It specifies CASSSTGTISNQPQHF. V usage is TRBV27 and J usage is TRBJ1-5; TRBD1 aligns across 7 bases. This CDR3 is 16 amino acids long. Germline V gene lookup returns CDR1 MNHEY and CDR2 SMNVEV (reference sequence). V lost 4 bases to trimming and J lost 0 bases; unmatched junction nucleotides: 6.

The sample holds a few counts of this clone. The rearrangement uses TRBV28 and TRBJ1-2, with a weak D call TRBD1 (5 bases). V dropped 8 bases and J dropped 5 bases, with 30 bases sitting between them. The length of the CDR3 is 18 residues. Germline assignment: CDR1 MDHEN and CDR2 SYDVKM. The CDR3 coding sequence is TGTGCCAGCTGTTACGCGGGGAATGGAGGGCAAAAGGGGTATGGCTACACCTTC. Translating it yields CASCYAGNGGQKGYGYTF.

This clone was seen just once. The chain is built from TRBV6-4 and TRBJ2-7, with a tentative D call TRBD2 (6 bases). V lost 2 bases, J lost 4 bases, and 9 bases lay in between. Germline CDR1 and CDR2: MRHNA and SNTAGT. This CDR3 is 13 amino acids long. In nucleotides, the CDR3 is TGTGCCAGCAGTGACGGGCGGGGTTACGAGCAGTACTTC. It encodes CASSDGRGYEQYF.

The chain joins TRBV24-1 to TRBJ2-2, with 8 bases aligning to TRBD2. With V trimmed by 9 bases and J by 5 bases, 7 bases remained unmatched. Germline CDR1 reads KGHDR; CDR2 reads SFDVKD. CDR3 length: 14 amino acids. The CDR3 loop reads CATRGGPGTGELFF. The CDR3 DNA sequence: TGTGCCACCCGGGGGGGGCCCGGAACCGGGGAGCTGTTTTTT.

The chain uses TRBV29-1 and TRBJ2-3, with 14 bases that match TRBD2. The CDR3 contains 15 residues. Germline CDR1 SQVTM, CDR2 ANQGSEA. V gave up 6 bases and J gave up 4 bases; unmatched junction bases: 6. In DNA, the CDR3 is TGCAGCGTAGTTGGGACTAGCGGGAGTTCAGATACGCAGTATTTT. It yields the protein CSVVGTSGSSDTQYF.

The gene calls are TRBV7-9 and TRBJ2-2, with D maybe TRBD2 (6 bases). The germline V and J ends were trimmed by 2 bases and 5 bases, with 12 bases remaining between them. Germline values: CDR1 SEHNR, CDR2 FQNEAQ (reference sequence). The CDR3 totals 15 residues. CDR3 DNA: TGTGCCAGCAGCTTAATACGGGAGCGTACCGGGGAGCTGTTTTTT. As protein: CASSLIRERTGELFF.

The gene calls are TRBV6-5 and TRBJ2-5; 10 bases fit TRBD1. V shed 7 bases and J 5 bases; nucleotides not matched to a gene: 10. CDR1 MNHEY and CDR2 SVGAGI come from the germline V gene. The CDR3 length is 15 residues. The CDR3 sequence: CASNLGQGVSETQYF. The CDR3 region has the DNA TGTGCCAGCAACCTTGGACAGGGGGTATCGGAGACCCAGTACTTC.

The genes are TRBV7-2 and TRBJ2-5; the D gene is possibly TRBD1 (5 bases). The V end was cut by 1 base, the J end by 3 bases, with 12 bases between. Germline V gives CDR1 SGHTA, CDR2 FQGNSA. The CDR3 has 15 amino acids. The DNA for the CDR3 is TGTGCCAGCAGCTTAGAGGGCAGGGCCGAAGAGACCCAGTACTTC. Protein sequence: CASSLEGRAEETQYF.

This clone appeared a single time. CDR3: CASGGDRVTSNYGYTF. CDR3 DNA: TGTGCCAGTGGGGGGGACAGGGTCACTTCTAACTATGGCTACACCTTC. This chain connects TRBV19 to TRBJ1-2; 9 nucleotides line up with TRBD1. The CDR3 runs to 16 residues. V gave up 8 bases and J gave up 0 bases; unmatched junction bases: 10. CDR1 is LNHDA and CDR2 is SQIVND in the germline V gene (reference sequence).

The V gene is TRBV27, the J gene TRBJ2-6; D uncertain. The CDR3 is made up of 16 amino acids. CDR1 is MNHEY, CDR2 SMNVEV, per germline (reference sequence). V gave up 6 bases and J gave up 4 bases, with 16 bases separating them. The CDR3 protein is CASSAPHSSGANVLTF. In DNA form, the CDR3 reads TGTGCCAGCAGCGCCCCCCATAGCTCCGGGGCCAACGTCCTGACTTTC.

The chain recombines TRBV12-2 with TRBJ2-1; the table's D call, TRBD1, was not checked against the DNA. TRBV12-2 counts as a pseudogene. The CDR3 covers 15 residues. This CDR3 is CASRLHSSSYNEQFF. The CDR3 DNA follows: TGTGCAAGTCGCCTACACAGCAGCTCTTACAATGAGCAGTTCTTC.